This entry describes one T cell receptor beta chain. Its target antigen remains unknown. There are no base qualities to consult, and no much larger clone falls within one base. This sample is part of a study of blood T cell repertoires in COVID-19 (dated by TCRdb to 2020 to 2021). With respect to the entire study: The collaborator samples originated in the United States, Italy and Spain and spanned the acute and convalescent phases of COVID-19. A de-identified subject ID, COVID-19 status, age in years and sex were almost always included in the sample metadata. The material from the prospective study consisted of cDNA or gDNA derived from T cells, B-cell-depleted T cells, or PBMCs. The samples were drawn from two sources: the first 160 participants of the ongoing ImmuneRACE study, and 950 to 1,500 subjects contributed by 6 global collaborators. Subjects who had been exposed to COVID-19, were actively infected with it, or had recovered from it provided the deeply sampled blood TCRbeta repertoires that made up the dataset. A freely available public database, intended as a resource for researchers studying the immune response to SARS-CoV-2, is where the repertoires were released. Where available, HLA class I and class II types were obtained from metadata supplied by the sample provider rather than from assay-based typing.

Trimming at the junction amounts to 5 bases on V and 0 bases on J, and the germline ends lie 8 bases apart. There are 14 amino acids in the CDR3, from cysteine to phenylalanine inclusive. Kept here is only the CDR3 DNA, which spans 42 bases and is read in frame from base 1. Sequences MNHEY (CDR1) and SVGEGT (CDR2) are obtained from the germline V gene. TCRbeta CDR3 regions were amplified from genomic DNA by means of the immunoSEQ Assay, a bias-controlled multiplex PCR. The authors' pipeline ran thus. The number of nucleated cells in each sample was estimated from the amplification of reference gene primers within the assay. Sequence reads were collapsed and filtered to measure the absolute abundance of every unique TCRbeta CDR3 rearrangement. Productive Simpson clonality was computed per sample as the square root of Simpson's diversity index over productive rearrangements. TCRdb holds this immuneACCESS table with in-frame rearrangements only. Some clones are missing; in checked studies, unresolved V genes explain under half, and the rest has no known cause. The V and J calls and clone size are taken from that table; D and trimming were inferred from the DNA. The sample table records about 110,000 clones; over 65% of these occur just once. In total, the top ten clones hold about 8.5% of the sample.

Collaborating institutions collected whole blood in K2EDTA tubes following their own protocols. Collaborator samples were shipped for TCRbeta analysis as frozen whole blood, isolated PBMCs, or DNA extracted from either sample type. Overall study outcomes, separate from this receptor: The quantity of clinical and demographic metadata differed by source and by participant and was supplied without curation.

The V gene is TRBV6-2 or TRBV6-3 and the J gene is TRBJ1-3; a weak D assignment points to TRBD1 (6 bases agree). Sequencing was carried out using peripheral blood. This TCR came from a woman between 35 and 50 years old with acute or convalescent COVID-19. The bases read TGTGCCAGCAGTCGGACAGCCTCTGGAAACACCATATATTTT. This translates into CASSRTASGNTIYF.